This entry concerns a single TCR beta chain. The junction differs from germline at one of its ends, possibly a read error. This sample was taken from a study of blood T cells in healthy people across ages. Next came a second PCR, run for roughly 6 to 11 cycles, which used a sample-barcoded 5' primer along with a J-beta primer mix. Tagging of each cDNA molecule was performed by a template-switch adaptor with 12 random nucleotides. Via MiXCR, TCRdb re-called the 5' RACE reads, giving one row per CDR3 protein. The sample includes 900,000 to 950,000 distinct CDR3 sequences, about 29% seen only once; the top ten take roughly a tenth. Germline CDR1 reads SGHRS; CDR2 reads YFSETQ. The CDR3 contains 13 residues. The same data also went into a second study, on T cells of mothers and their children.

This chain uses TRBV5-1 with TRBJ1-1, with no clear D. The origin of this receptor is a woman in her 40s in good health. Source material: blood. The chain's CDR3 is CASNTGPNTETFF. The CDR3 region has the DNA TGCGCCAGCAATACCGGACCGAACACTGAAACTTTCTTT.